The 3 T cell receptor beta chains in this list originate from one sample, sequenced in a study of blood T cell repertoires in COVID-19. Measured with immunoSEQ multiplex PCR; TCRdb has only the in-frame clones, and not every one. The sample lists approximately 210,000 clones; around 81% were seen once. The material sequenced was PBMCs or T cells enriched from blood (not recorded which). These receptors all stem from a woman aged 50 to 60 with acute COVID-19.

This clone was detected only a few times. The J gene is TRBJ2-5, the V gene TRBV9, with D perhaps matching TRBD2 (5 bases). Looked up from germline, CDR1 is SGDLS and CDR2 is YYNGEE. This CDR3 spans 15 amino acids. The germline V and J ends were trimmed by 4 bases and 3 bases, with 16 bases remaining between them. CDR3: CASSPKDSEEETQYF. CDR3 bases: TGTGCCAGCAGCCCAAAGGACTCAGAAGAAGAGACCCAGTACTTC.

This chain links TRBV5-4 with TRBJ1-2; a possible D gene is TRBD1 (5 bases). The CDR3 spans 14 residues. Trimming removed 4 bases from V and 4 bases from J, with 14 bases in between. The V gene's germline CDR1 is SGHNT and CDR2 YYREEE (reference sequence). DNA of the CDR3: TGTGCCAGCAGCACGGGAGGGGTCAGCTATGGCTACACCTTC. It codes for CASSTGGVSYGYTF.

This clone has just a few counts. The V gene is TRBV28, the J gene TRBJ1-4, with 10 bases fitting TRBD1. Germline loops: CDR1 MDHEN, CDR2 SYDVKM. Trimming at V came to 5 bases and at J to 8 bases, leaving 11 bases not matched to a gene. The length of the CDR3 is 16 residues. CDR3 nucleotide sequence: TGTGCCAGCAGTCCCCTTTCCGGGACAGGGGAGGAAAAACTGTTTTTT. Amino acids: CASSPLSGTGEEKLFF.